Below, one T cell receptor (beta chain) is given with its context. Its specific antigen is unknown. No much larger clone exists at a distance of one base, and base qualities are not known. This entry is derived from a study of beta chain features in type 1 diabetes (dated by TCRdb to the late 2010s). At the level of the whole study: Mean age, gender distribution, total cell number and subset yield did not differ between patients and healthy donors. Across all samples, around 100 million sorted cells were examined, and cell number per subset correlated strongly with RNA yield. Regulatory and stem cell-like memory subsets were isolated from only 8 patients and about eight healthy donors, whereas naive and central memory subsets came from all 30 or so donors. The study compared the TCRB repertoires of sorted circulating CD4+ T cell subsets in recently diagnosed type 1 diabetes patients with those in matched healthy donors.

On the study overall, not on this receptor specifically: A moderate but significant shortening of TCRB CDR3 length was observed in type 1 diabetes patients in all four CD4+ subsets. Because the HLA sub-analyses included only small numbers of individuals, any influence of HLA type on TCRB rearrangement was left unresolved. PCR might favor shorter templates, but patient and control samples were amplified and corrected together, so any skew would affect both groups equally. Fewer insertions and more nucleotide deletions at VDJ recombination sites were observed in patients with type 1 diabetes, implying thymic rearrangement abnormalities. Because cDNA was sequenced instead of genomic DNA, highly expressing activated cells could be over-represented, though the groups showed no difference in activation or CD3 levels. Naive, central memory and regulatory TCRB repertoires appeared to be more alike among patients than among healthy donors.

From each donor, a single peripheral blood sample of 90 to 150 mL on average was drawn into heparinised tubes. Naive, central memory, regulatory and stem cell-like memory CD4+ T cells were sorted on a BD FACSAria II using a panel including CD45RO, CCR7, CD25, CD127, CD95 and CD27. Every sorted population had a purity above 95%. Right away, PBMCs were isolated by Lymphoprep density gradient centrifugation and were stained directly, with no culture step. So that batch effects would be minimized, each experiment stained and sorted samples in pairs, pairing one healthy donor with one patient. A distance of 25 bases separates the germline ends of V and J, which lose 0 bases and 4 bases respectively. CDR3 length: 19 amino acids, cysteine to phenylalanine. The kept DNA is CDR3 alone, 57 bases in frame from the first base. CDR1 and CDR2, looked up from the germline V gene, are SGHDT and YYEEEE. The High Capacity cDNA Reverse Transcription Kit was used to reverse transcribe all of the isolated RNA, meaning that expressed TCRB transcripts were what got sequenced. Deep immunoSEQ sequencing was performed on naive, central memory and regulatory T cell samples, with an average of about 4 million total reads per sample. Sorted cells were lysed in RLT buffer and RNA was extracted with DNase-treated RNeasy Micro or Mini kits, depending on cell number. Each cell subset was processed separately to prevent cross-contamination, with patient and healthy donor samples processed together. Using the immunoSEQ multiplex PCR, TCRB sequences were amplified from cDNA into 87-bp fragments spanning the CDR3 region. Sequencing of the amplicons was performed on the Illumina HiSeq platform. The authors' analysis ran thus. Synthetic template baselines were used to correct PCR bias computationally, reads within Hamming distance 2 were collapsed together, and singletons that could not be merged were discarded. Reads were aligned against IMGT so that V, D and J genes, CDR3 length and insertions or deletions at six rearrangement sites could be assigned. Within each subset, clonotype counts were normalized to sorted cell number, and only after that were true diversity and Gini coefficients computed with the tcR R package. The overlap coefficient, calculated on TCRB nucleotide sequences, was used to quantify repertoire sharing. As a proxy for the pre-selection repertoire, out-of-frame TCRB sequences from naive cells were analyzed. The table comes from immuneACCESS by way of TCRdb, which keeps in-frame sequences with V and J called. Part of the clones is missing from these tables; in studies checked, under half for an unresolved V gene and the rest for unknown reasons. V, J and clone size are those of that table, while D and trimming were read from the DNA. The sample table holds about 900,000 clones, of which about a sixth were seen once. The ten largest clonotypes hold 0.023% of the sample.

The V and J genes are TRBV5-6 and TRBJ1-1, with TRBD1 perhaps the D gene, on 6 matching bases. The sequence derives from a woman under 30 in good health. Sequenced sample: naive CD4+ T cells from blood. The cell subset or site label, read with the paper, signifies: true naive CD4+ T cells. The CDR3 region has the sequence CASSLGIFRMGHQPTEAFF. The DNA sequence is given as TGTGCCAGCAGCTTGGGGATTTTCCGGATGGGACACCAGCCCACTGAAGCTTTCTTT.